This TCR beta chain was captured by sequencing in a study of blood T cell repertoires in COVID-19. Overall study context: Researchers got acute and convalescent COVID-19 samples from the United States, Italy and Spain. Sample material is recorded as cDNA or gDNA derived from T cells, B-cell-depleted T cells, or PBMCs.

As processed by the authors: The assay estimated nucleated cells by amplifying reference gene primers. Sequencing was performed with immunoSEQ multiplex PCR; in TCRdb, only in-frame clones are kept and a portion is missing. That table gives V, J and clone size, and the DNA gave D and trimming. Of a few hundred thousand clones listed, around 84% were seen once; the top ten hold under 1.5%. The sample was peripheral blood. The clonotype originates from a woman in her thirties or forties who had recovered from COVID-19.

The CDR3 spells CASSFSAAEPQHF. In DNA, the CDR3 is TGTGCCAGCAGTTTCAGCGCTGCGGAACCCCAGCATTTT. The chain recombines TRBV28 with TRBJ1-5; D uncertain. V lost 3 bases and J 10 bases, leaving 13 bases between the germline ends. From germline, CDR1 is MDHEN and CDR2 SYDVKM. The CDR3 runs 13 residues.